These T cell receptor beta chains were read from a single sample in a study of T cells after yellow fever vaccination. TCRdb processed the 5' RACE reads anew with MiXCR; each CDR3 protein has one entry. Of some 560,000 distinct CDR3 sequences in the sample, roughly 21% were seen once. The starting material was PBMCs, obtained 15 days after the yellow fever booster vaccination. These receptors came from a man aged 30-40 years who received the YFV17D yellow fever vaccine. CDR3s include the opening cysteine and the closing phenylalanine or tryptophan. Fields, in order: J gene, V gene, clone size, D gene, CDR3 DNA, CDR3 protein. A D gene is named only where the DNA matches it firmly. Where a row states a size, it is once, few, many or the class of an expanded clone; other rows omit it.

j_gene: TRBJ2-7; v_gene: TRBV5-6; abundance: few; d_gene: .; CDR3nt: TGTGCCAGCAGCGGTCTAAGGTACGAGCAGTACTTC; CDR3aa: CASSGLRYEQYF
j_gene: TRBJ2-3; v_gene: TRBV12-3/TRBV12-4; abundance: .; d_gene: .; CDR3nt: TGTGCCAGCAGTTTATCTTCGCAGCCCAACACAGATACGCAGTATTTT; CDR3aa: CASSLSSQPNTDTQYF
j_gene: TRBJ2-3; v_gene: TRBV7-2; abundance: few; d_gene: .; CDR3nt: TGTGCCAGCAGCTTTGGACCTACCGATACGCAGTATTTT; CDR3aa: CASSFGPTDTQYF
j_gene: TRBJ2-1; v_gene: TRBV15; abundance: few; d_gene: .; CDR3nt: TGTGCCACCAGCAGAGGGGCGGAGGGGTACAATGAGCAGTTCTTC; CDR3aa: CATSRGAEGYNEQFF
j_gene: TRBJ2-3; v_gene: TRBV2; abundance: .; d_gene: .; CDR3nt: TGTGCCAGCAGCGAACAGGGAGTCGGCACAGATACGCAGTATTTT; CDR3aa: CASSEQGVGTDTQYF
j_gene: TRBJ1-1; v_gene: TRBV10-3; abundance: .; d_gene: .; CDR3nt: TGTGCCATTCGTTCGAACACTGAAGCTTTCTTT; CDR3aa: CAIRSNTEAFF
j_gene: TRBJ2-7; v_gene: TRBV7-2; abundance: .; d_gene: TRBD2; CDR3nt: TGTGCCAGCAGCACCCGGACTAGCACGTACGAGCAGTACTTC; CDR3aa: CASSTRTSTYEQYF
j_gene: TRBJ2-5; v_gene: TRBV7-9; abundance: many; d_gene: .; CDR3nt: TGTGCCAGCAGCTTACGTGGCGTTGAGACCCAGTACTTC; CDR3aa: CASSLRGVETQYF
j_gene: TRBJ2-7; v_gene: TRBV12-3/TRBV12-4; abundance: .; d_gene: TRBD1; CDR3nt: TGTGCCAGCAGTCCGACGCTGGGACAGACCTACGAGCAGTACTTC; CDR3aa: CASSPTLGQTYEQYF
j_gene: TRBJ2-5; v_gene: TRBV19; abundance: few; d_gene: .; CDR3nt: TGTGCCAGTAGTATGGGCGGCTACCAAGAGACCCAGTACTTC; CDR3aa: CASSMGGYQETQYF
j_gene: TRBJ2-7; v_gene: TRBV20-1; abundance: .; d_gene: .; CDR3nt: TGCAGTGCTAGCGGGCTAGCGACCTACGAGCAGTACTTC; CDR3aa: CSASGLATYEQYF
j_gene: TRBJ1-1; v_gene: TRBV12-3/TRBV12-4; abundance: .; d_gene: .; CDR3nt: TGTGCCAGCAGTCTAGGATTTGCTGAAGCTTTCTTT; CDR3aa: CASSLGFAEAFF
j_gene: TRBJ2-5; v_gene: TRBV12-3/TRBV12-4; abundance: .; d_gene: TRBD2; CDR3nt: TGTGCCAGTTTTTTCACCGGGACTAGCGGGAGGGCCAGGAGCCAAGAGACCCAGTACTTC; CDR3aa: CASFFTGTSGRARSQETQYF
j_gene: TRBJ2-1; v_gene: TRBV25-1; abundance: .; d_gene: .; CDR3nt: TGTGCCAGCAGGGGGACTTTTGAGCAGTTCTTC; CDR3aa: CASRGTFEQFF
j_gene: TRBJ2-1; v_gene: TRBV14; abundance: few; d_gene: TRBD2; CDR3nt: TGTGCCAGCAGCATACGACTAGCGGGAATAGACAATGAGCAGTTCTTC; CDR3aa: CASSIRLAGIDNEQFF
j_gene: TRBJ2-3; v_gene: TRBV7-2; abundance: .; d_gene: .; CDR3nt: TGTGCCAGCAGCGGCGGTCGGGACAACACAGATACGCAGTATTTT; CDR3aa: CASSGGRDNTDTQYF
j_gene: TRBJ2-3; v_gene: TRBV6-4; abundance: few; d_gene: .; CDR3nt: TGTGCCAGCAGTGACGGATTAACAGATACGCAGTATTTT; CDR3aa: CASSDGLTDTQYF
j_gene: TRBJ2-4; v_gene: TRBV20-1; abundance: few; d_gene: .; CDR3nt: TGCAGTGCTAGAGTGCCCGGGTCCAGGAACATTCAGTACTTC; CDR3aa: CSARVPGSRNIQYF
j_gene: TRBJ2-6; v_gene: TRBV15; abundance: .; d_gene: TRBD2; CDR3nt: TGTGCCACCAGCATCGGGAGGGCCTCCGGGGCCAACGTCCTGACTTTC; CDR3aa: CATSIGRASGANVLTF
j_gene: TRBJ2-2; v_gene: TRBV28; abundance: few; d_gene: TRBD1; CDR3nt: TGTGCCAGCAGTTTGATCGGGACAGGGTTTTCCGGGGAGCTGTTTTTT; CDR3aa: CASSLIGTGFSGELFF
j_gene: TRBJ2-5; v_gene: TRBV24-1; abundance: many; d_gene: TRBD2; CDR3nt: TGTGCCACCAGTGACCAACCGGGACTAGCGGAAGAGACCCAGTACTTC; CDR3aa: CATSDQPGLAEETQYF
j_gene: TRBJ2-3; v_gene: TRBV27; abundance: few; d_gene: TRBD2; CDR3nt: TGTGCCAGCAAACGACTAGCGGATCGCACAGATACGCAGTATTTT; CDR3aa: CASKRLADRTDTQYF
j_gene: TRBJ2-1; v_gene: TRBV7-3; abundance: .; d_gene: TRBD2; CDR3nt: TGTGCCAGCAGGTCCGTCGGGACTAGCGGGAGGGTGTTCTTC; CDR3aa: CASRSVGTSGRVFF
j_gene: TRBJ2-3; v_gene: TRBV20-1; abundance: .; d_gene: .; CDR3nt: TGCAGTGCTAGAGATTCGGTGACAGATACGCAGTATTTT; CDR3aa: CSARDSVTDTQYF
j_gene: TRBJ2-3; v_gene: TRBV29-1; abundance: once; d_gene: TRBD2; CDR3nt: TGCAGCATTAGCGGGAGGCGCCCAGCGAACACAGATACGCAGTATTTT; CDR3aa: CSISGRRPANTDTQYF
j_gene: TRBJ2-2; v_gene: TRBV7-3; abundance: .; d_gene: .; CDR3nt: TGTGCCAGCAGCCCCTTTCTAACGAACACCGGGGAGCTGTTTTTT; CDR3aa: CASSPFLTNTGELFF
j_gene: TRBJ2-7; v_gene: TRBV6-1; abundance: .; d_gene: TRBD2; CDR3nt: TGTGCCAGCAGGAAGCGGGAGTACGAGCAGTACTTC; CDR3aa: CASRKREYEQYF
j_gene: TRBJ2-2; v_gene: TRBV7-3; abundance: .; d_gene: .; CDR3nt: TGTGCCAGCAGCCCCCAGACGTCCACCGGGGAGCTGTTTTTT; CDR3aa: CASSPQTSTGELFF
j_gene: TRBJ2-3; v_gene: TRBV29-1; abundance: .; d_gene: .; CDR3nt: TGCAGCGTTTGGCTAAACACAGATACGCAGTATTTT; CDR3aa: CSVWLNTDTQYF
j_gene: TRBJ2-1; v_gene: TRBV5-1; abundance: .; d_gene: .; CDR3nt: TGCGCCAGCTTCGGGAGCTCCTACAATGAGCAGTTCTTC; CDR3aa: CASFGSSYNEQFF
j_gene: TRBJ1-6; v_gene: TRBV28; abundance: few; d_gene: .; CDR3nt: TGTGCCACCCTCGTAGGGGGTCGAAGCTCCTATAATTCACCCCTCCACTTT; CDR3aa: CATLVGGRSSYNSPLHF
j_gene: TRBJ2-5; v_gene: TRBV5-1; abundance: .; d_gene: .; CDR3nt: TGCGCCAGCAGCTCATTCATGGGACAAGAGACCCAGTACTTC; CDR3aa: CASSSFMGQETQYF
j_gene: TRBJ2-6; v_gene: TRBV19; abundance: .; d_gene: .; CDR3nt: TGTGCCAGTAGCAACTACCAAGGGATCGGTGGGGCCAACGTCCTGACTTTC; CDR3aa: CASSNYQGIGGANVLTF
j_gene: TRBJ2-7; v_gene: TRBV7-9; abundance: few; d_gene: .; CDR3nt: TGTGCCAGCAGGCCGGGACCGAACCACGAGCAGTACTTC; CDR3aa: CASRPGPNHEQYF
j_gene: TRBJ2-2; v_gene: TRBV12-3/TRBV12-4; abundance: .; d_gene: .; CDR3nt: TGTGCCAGCACCCTCGGGCGGGCAGGAAACACCGGGGAGCTGTTTTTT; CDR3aa: CASTLGRAGNTGELFF
j_gene: TRBJ2-5; v_gene: TRBV5-1; abundance: few; d_gene: TRBD2; CDR3nt: TGCGCCAGCAGCCCGGGACTAGCGGAACAAGAGACCCAGTACTTC; CDR3aa: CASSPGLAEQETQYF
j_gene: TRBJ2-7; v_gene: TRBV10-3; abundance: few; d_gene: TRBD1; CDR3nt: TGTGCCATCAGGGGGGACAGGGGAGGATACGAGCAGTACTTC; CDR3aa: CAIRGDRGGYEQYF
j_gene: TRBJ2-2; v_gene: TRBV7-3; abundance: .; d_gene: TRBD1; CDR3nt: TGTGCCAGCAGTCGGACGGCAGGGGGGAACACCGGGGAGCTGTTTTTT; CDR3aa: CASSRTAGGNTGELFF
j_gene: TRBJ1-5; v_gene: TRBV5-1; abundance: .; d_gene: .; CDR3nt: TGCGCCAGCAGCTTGGATTTTGAGACGGGTCAGCCCCAGCATTTT; CDR3aa: CASSLDFETGQPQHF
j_gene: TRBJ2-1; v_gene: TRBV5-5; abundance: .; d_gene: TRBD1; CDR3nt: TGTGCCAGCAGGGCTACCGGGACAGCTTCCAATGAGCAGTTCTTC; CDR3aa: CASRATGTASNEQFF
j_gene: TRBJ2-1; v_gene: TRBV6-2/TRBV6-3; abundance: .; d_gene: TRBD2; CDR3nt: TGTGCCAGCAGCACTGGACTAGCGGGATTCGGTGAGCAGTTCTTC; CDR3aa: CASSTGLAGFGEQFF